Presented here are 18 T cell receptor beta chains from one specimen sequenced in a study of OX40 agonist ivuxolimab in advanced cancers. Libraries were prepared by immunoSEQ multiplex PCR; TCRdb keeps only in-frame clonotypes and omits some of them. The table lists tens of thousands of clones, about nine tenths of them singletons. The material sequenced was CD4+ or CD8+ T cells sorted from blood, taken in a trial of the OX40 agonist ivuxolimab. The receptors stem from an adult with an advanced solid tumor such as melanoma, head and neck, liver or kidney cancer.

This clone was detected a few times. The chain couples TRBV9 to TRBJ2-5, with D possibly being TRBD1 (6 bases). CDR3 length: 15 amino acids. Trimming shortened V by 0 bases and J by 2 bases, and 11 bases separated the two germline ends. Germline CDR1 and CDR2: SGDLS and YYNGEE. As DNA, the CDR3 is TGTGCCAGCAGCGTAGGGACAGCAACTCAAGAGACCCAGTACTTC. Its translation is CASSVGTATQETQYF.

The gene calls are TRBV7-9 and TRBJ2-5; TRBD1 aligns across 8 bases. Germline loops: CDR1 SEHNR, CDR2 FQNEAQ (reference sequence). J gave up 5 bases and V 2 bases, and 1 base lay outside the gene matches. The CDR3 covers 13 residues. This chain's CDR3 is CASSLTGGETQYF. In DNA, the CDR3 is TGTGCCAGCAGCTTAACAGGGGGGGAGACCCAGTACTTC.

The V call is TRBV4-3, the J call TRBJ2-3, with 9 bases that match TRBD2. Trimming removed 5 bases from V and 6 bases from J; junction bases left unmatched: 9. Germline CDR1 is LGHNA and CDR2 is YSLEER. The CDR3 spans 15 residues. The CDR3 nucleotides read TGCGCCAGCAGCGAGGGGACTAGCTGGTTGGATACGCAGTATTTT. Its protein is CASSEGTSWLDTQYF.

The rearrangement uses TRBV11-1 and TRBJ1-2, with no clear D. V was cut by 3 bases and J by 4 bases, with 9 bases left in between. Germline values: CDR1 SGHAT, CDR2 FQDESV (reference sequence). The CDR3 contains 13 residues. CDR3 bases: TGTGCCAGCAGCTTGGACCCCGGCTATGGCTACACCTTC. Amino acids: CASSLDPGYGYTF.

The chain couples TRBV5-6 to TRBJ2-7, with TRBD2 identical over 10 bases. Unmatched junction bases numbered 3, after V lost 1 base and J lost 2 bases. In germline, CDR1 is SGHDT, CDR2 YYEEEE. The CDR3 has 15 residues. This CDR3 is CASSLSLAGAYEQYF. The DNA for the CDR3 is TGTGCCAGCAGCTTGTCTCTAGCGGGAGCCTACGAGCAGTACTTC.

The J gene is TRBJ2-7, the V gene TRBV7-8; D is unresolved. Deletions cut 4 bases from V and 5 bases from J, with 15 bases between. The CDR3 is made up of 14 amino acids. CDR1 and CDR2 from the germline V gene are SGHVS and FQNEAQ. As DNA, the CDR3 is TGTGCCAGCAGCTCGCTGTATGAGTCCCACGAGCAGTACTTC. Translating it yields CASSSLYESHEQYF.

This chain uses TRBV30 with TRBJ1-4; D call uncertain. The CDR3 contains 14 residues. The germline V and J ends were trimmed by 1 base and 5 bases, with 11 bases remaining between them. CDR1 and CDR2 (germline): GTSNPN, SVGIG (reference sequence). The CDR3 loop reads CAWSGSLLNEKLFF. DNA of the CDR3: TGTGCCTGGAGTGGGTCTCTCCTAAATGAAAAACTGTTTTTT.

The CDR3 sequence is CASSPRQGHNYEQYF. In DNA, the CDR3 is TGTGCCAGCAGCCCCCGACAGGGACATAACTACGAGCAGTACTTC. The chain links TRBV9 to TRBJ2-7; 7 bases fit TRBD1. The CDR3 contains 15 residues. The V gene end was trimmed by 4 bases and the J gene end by 3 bases; junction bases not matched to a gene: 10. Germline CDR1 SGDLS, CDR2 YYNGEE.

DNA for the CDR3: TGCGCCAGCAGCCAAAGCATCACCGGGGAGCTGTTTTTT. Amino acids: CASSQSITGELFF. J is TRBJ2-2 and V is TRBV4-1; D not certain. Trimming stripped 2 bases from V and 4 bases from J, with 5 bases between. The CDR3 is made up of 13 amino acids. CDR1 is MGHRA and CDR2 is YSYEKL in the germline V gene.

In its sample, this clone was seen once. This chain joins TRBV4-3 and TRBJ2-7, with 9 positions matching TRBD2. The V and J ends lost 1 base and 6 bases, in that order; junction bases with no gene match: 4. The CDR3 is 14 residues long. Per germline, CDR1 LGHNA and CDR2 YSLEER. CDR3 nucleotide sequence: TGCGCCAGCAGCCAAGGTGCGGGAGGGTTCGAGCAGTACTTC. This codes for CASSQGAGGFEQYF.

J is TRBJ2-7 and V is TRBV27; D is ambiguous. This CDR3 has 11 amino acids. Germline loops: CDR1 MNHEY, CDR2 SMNVEV (reference sequence). Trimming took off 4 bases at V and 7 bases at J, with 8 bases between the two ends. The CDR3 sequence: CASSSFREQYF. As DNA, the CDR3 is TGTGCCAGCAGTTCTTTCAGGGAGCAGTACTTC.

The gene calls are TRBV9 and TRBJ2-5; TRBD1 is a possible D gene (5 bases). The V gene's germline CDR1 is SGDLS and CDR2 YYNGEE. The CDR3 covers 15 residues. V was pared by 0 bases and J by 0 bases, with 9 bases between. In DNA form, the CDR3 reads TGTGCCAGCAGCGTAGAGGGCAGGGACCAAGAGACCCAGTACTTC. This translates into CASSVEGRDQETQYF.

The chain links TRBV7-9 to TRBJ2-1, with TRBD2 matching over 8 bases. The CDR3 is made up of 18 amino acids. The junction had 13 bases not matched to a gene; V was cut back by 4 bases and J by 2 bases. The germline V gene has CDR1 SEHNR and CDR2 FQNEAQ (reference sequence). The CDR3, as DNA: TGTGCCAGCAGCTCAGGCCCTCTAGGGCGGGGGGCCTACAATGAGCAGTTCTTC. This gives the protein CASSSGPLGRGAYNEQFF.

This clone was detected once. The chain uses TRBV6-6 and TRBJ2-1; 9 positions agree with TRBD1. Germline CDR1 MNHNY, CDR2 SVGAGI (reference sequence). The V and J ends lost 0 bases and 5 bases, in that order; junction bases with no gene match: 5. The CDR3 extends over 16 amino acids. The CDR3 region is CASSYSVDRGHNEQFF. CDR3 bases: TGTGCCAGCAGTTACTCAGTGGACAGGGGTCACAATGAGCAGTTCTTC.

This sequence joins TRBV4-3 and TRBJ1-1; no clear D. There are 13 residues in the CDR3. Germline-derived CDR1 and CDR2 are LGHNA and YSLEER. Trimming removed 0 bases at V and 8 bases at J, with 10 bases between. The CDR3 DNA sequence: TGCGCCAGCAGCCAAGATCTCTTCAGGGAAGCTTTCTTT. This encodes CASSQDLFREAFF.

The chain recombines TRBV4-3 with TRBJ2-3; 7 bases are a match to TRBD2. V shed 0 bases, J shed 2 bases, and the junction held 5 bases outside the gene matches. The CDR3 is made up of 16 amino acids. Germline loops: CDR1 LGHNA, CDR2 YSLEER. The CDR3 coding sequence is TGCGCCAGCAGCCAAGAGCTAGCGGAATCCACAGATACGCAGTATTTT. This translates into CASSQELAESTDTQYF.

The rearrangement joins TRBV27 to TRBJ2-1; the D is unclear. CDR3 length equals 14 residues. Germline V CDR1 and CDR2: MNHEY, SMNVEV (reference sequence). The V and J ends lost 5 bases and 6 bases respectively, with 14 bases between them. The CDR3 protein is CASSPIGVGNEQFF. CDR3 coding DNA: TGTGCCAGCAGTCCAATTGGGGTTGGCAATGAGCAGTTCTTC.

V usage is TRBV7-9 and J usage is TRBJ2-3; a possible D gene is TRBD1 (5 bases). There are 15 residues in the CDR3. Deletions cut 1 base from V and 4 bases from J, with 12 bases between. CDR1 is SEHNR, CDR2 FQNEAQ, per germline (reference sequence). The CDR3, as DNA: TGTGCCAGCAGCTTAGGTGACAGTCCCCCAGATACGCAGTATTTT. It translates to CASSLGDSPPDTQYF.